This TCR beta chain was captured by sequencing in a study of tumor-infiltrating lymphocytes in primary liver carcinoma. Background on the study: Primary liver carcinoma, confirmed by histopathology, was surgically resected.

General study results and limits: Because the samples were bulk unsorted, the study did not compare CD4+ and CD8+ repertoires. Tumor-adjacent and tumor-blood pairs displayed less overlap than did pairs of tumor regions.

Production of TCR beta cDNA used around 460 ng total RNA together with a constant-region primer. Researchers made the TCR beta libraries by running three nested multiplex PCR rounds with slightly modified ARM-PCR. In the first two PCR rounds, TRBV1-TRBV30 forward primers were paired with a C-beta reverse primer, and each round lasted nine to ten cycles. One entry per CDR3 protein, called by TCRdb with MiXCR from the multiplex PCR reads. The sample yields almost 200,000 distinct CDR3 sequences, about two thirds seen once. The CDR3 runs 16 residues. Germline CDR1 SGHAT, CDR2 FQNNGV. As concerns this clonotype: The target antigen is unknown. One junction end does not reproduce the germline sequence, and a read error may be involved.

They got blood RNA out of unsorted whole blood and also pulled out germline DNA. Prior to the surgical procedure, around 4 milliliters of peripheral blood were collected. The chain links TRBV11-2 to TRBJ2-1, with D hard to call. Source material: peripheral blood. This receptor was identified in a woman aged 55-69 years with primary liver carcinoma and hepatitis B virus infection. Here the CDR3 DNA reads TGTGACAGCAGCTTAAATGGAAATGTTCCTGGCGCGAATCAGTTCTTC. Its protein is CDSSLNGNVPGANQFF.